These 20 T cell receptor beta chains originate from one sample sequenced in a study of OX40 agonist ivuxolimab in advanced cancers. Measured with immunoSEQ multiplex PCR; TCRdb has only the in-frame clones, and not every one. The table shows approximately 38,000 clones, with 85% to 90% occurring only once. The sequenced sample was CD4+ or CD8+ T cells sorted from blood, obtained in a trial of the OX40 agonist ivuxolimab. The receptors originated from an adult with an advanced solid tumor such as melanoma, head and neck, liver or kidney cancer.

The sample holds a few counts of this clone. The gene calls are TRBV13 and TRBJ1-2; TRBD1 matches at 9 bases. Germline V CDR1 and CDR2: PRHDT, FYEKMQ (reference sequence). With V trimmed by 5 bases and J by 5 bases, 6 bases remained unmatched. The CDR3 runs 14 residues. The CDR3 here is CASSGEQGAYGYTF. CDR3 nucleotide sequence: TGTGCCAGCAGCGGAGAACAGGGGGCGTATGGCTACACCTTC.

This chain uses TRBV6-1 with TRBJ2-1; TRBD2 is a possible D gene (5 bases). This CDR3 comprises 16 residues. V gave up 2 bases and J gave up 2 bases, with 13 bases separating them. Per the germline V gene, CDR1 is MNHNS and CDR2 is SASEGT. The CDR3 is CASSELGISPYNEQFF. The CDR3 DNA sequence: TGTGCCAGCAGTGAACTCGGGATAAGTCCCTACAATGAGCAGTTCTTC.

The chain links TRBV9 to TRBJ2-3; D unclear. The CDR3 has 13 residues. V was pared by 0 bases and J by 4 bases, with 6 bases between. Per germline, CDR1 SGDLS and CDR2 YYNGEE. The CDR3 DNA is TGTGCCAGCAGCGTAGACGGGCCAGATACGCAGTATTTT. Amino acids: CASSVDGPDTQYF.

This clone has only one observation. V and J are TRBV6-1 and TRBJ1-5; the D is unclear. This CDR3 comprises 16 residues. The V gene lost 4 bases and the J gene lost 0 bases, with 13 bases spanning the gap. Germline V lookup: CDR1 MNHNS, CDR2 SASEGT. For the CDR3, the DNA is TGTGCCAGCAGTGGAGCGGCAGGAGATAGCAATCAGCCCCAGCATTTT. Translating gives CASSGAAGDSNQPQHF.

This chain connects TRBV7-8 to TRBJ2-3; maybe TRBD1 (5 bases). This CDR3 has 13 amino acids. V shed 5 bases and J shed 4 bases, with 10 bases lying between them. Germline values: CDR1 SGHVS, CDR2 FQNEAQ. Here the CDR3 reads CASSAQGPDTQYF. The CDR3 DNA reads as TGTGCCAGCAGCGCTCAGGGTCCAGATACGCAGTATTTT.

The DNA of the CDR3 is TGTGCCAGCAGCTGGGACAGGGGGGAAACCCTCACAGATACGCAGTATTTT. It yields the protein CASSWDRGETLTDTQYF. V is TRBV7-9 and J is TRBJ2-3, with 11 bases aligning to TRBD1. This CDR3 spans 17 amino acids. With V trimmed by 4 bases and J by 2 bases, 8 bases remained unmatched. Germline lookup yields CDR1 SEHNR and CDR2 FQNEAQ (reference sequence).

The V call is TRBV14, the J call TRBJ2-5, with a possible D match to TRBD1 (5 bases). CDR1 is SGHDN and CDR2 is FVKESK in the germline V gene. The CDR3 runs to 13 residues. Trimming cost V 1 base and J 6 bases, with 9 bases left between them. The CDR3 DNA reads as TGTGCCAGCAGCCAAGGGGGCTGGAAGACCCAGTACTTC. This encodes CASSQGGWKTQYF.

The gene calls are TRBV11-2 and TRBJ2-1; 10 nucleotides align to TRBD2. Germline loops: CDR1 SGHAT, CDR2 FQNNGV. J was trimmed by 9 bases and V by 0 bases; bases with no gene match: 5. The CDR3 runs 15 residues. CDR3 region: CASSLEGTSVGEQFF. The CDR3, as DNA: TGTGCCAGCAGCTTAGAAGGGACTAGCGTCGGTGAGCAGTTCTTC.

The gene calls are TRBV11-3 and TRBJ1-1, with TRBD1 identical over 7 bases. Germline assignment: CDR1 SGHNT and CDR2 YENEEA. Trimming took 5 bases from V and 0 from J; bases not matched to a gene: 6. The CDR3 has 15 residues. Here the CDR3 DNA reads TGTGCCAGCAGCCGGCAGGGACAGTTGAACACTGAAGCTTTCTTT. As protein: CASSRQGQLNTEAFF.

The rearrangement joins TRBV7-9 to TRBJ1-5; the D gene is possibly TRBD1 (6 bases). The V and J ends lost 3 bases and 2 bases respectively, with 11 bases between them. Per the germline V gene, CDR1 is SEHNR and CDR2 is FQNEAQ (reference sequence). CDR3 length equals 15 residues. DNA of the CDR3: TGTGCCAGCAGCTTTACCGGGGGCGGCAATCAGCCCCAGCATTTT. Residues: CASSFTGGGNQPQHF.

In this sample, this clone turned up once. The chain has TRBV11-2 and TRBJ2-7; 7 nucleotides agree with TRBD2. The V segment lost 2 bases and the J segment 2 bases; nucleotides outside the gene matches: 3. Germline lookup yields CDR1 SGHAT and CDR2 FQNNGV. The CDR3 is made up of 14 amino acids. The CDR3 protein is CASSLNAGAYEQYF. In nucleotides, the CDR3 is TGTGCCAGCAGCTTAAACGCGGGGGCCTACGAGCAGTACTTC.

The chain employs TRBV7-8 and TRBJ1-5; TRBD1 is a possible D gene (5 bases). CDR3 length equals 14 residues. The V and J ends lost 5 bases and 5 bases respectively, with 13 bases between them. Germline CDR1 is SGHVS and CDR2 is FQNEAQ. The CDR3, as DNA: TGTGCCAGCAGCCACCGCGGGGGTGATCAGCCCCAGCATTTT. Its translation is CASSHRGGDQPQHF.

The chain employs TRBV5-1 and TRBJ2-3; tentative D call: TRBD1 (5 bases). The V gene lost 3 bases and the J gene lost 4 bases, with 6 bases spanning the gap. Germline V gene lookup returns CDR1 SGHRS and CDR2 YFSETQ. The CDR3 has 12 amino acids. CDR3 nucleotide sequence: TGCGCCAGCAGCTCGACAGCAGATACGCAGTATTTT. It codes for CASSSTADTQYF.

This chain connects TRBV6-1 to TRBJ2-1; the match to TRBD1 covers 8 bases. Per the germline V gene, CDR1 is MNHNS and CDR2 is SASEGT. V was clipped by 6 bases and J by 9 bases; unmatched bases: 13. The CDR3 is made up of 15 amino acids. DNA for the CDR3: TGTGCCAGCAGAGCGGAGAGGACAGGGTCTTCTGAGCAGTTCTTC. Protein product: CASRAERTGSSEQFF.

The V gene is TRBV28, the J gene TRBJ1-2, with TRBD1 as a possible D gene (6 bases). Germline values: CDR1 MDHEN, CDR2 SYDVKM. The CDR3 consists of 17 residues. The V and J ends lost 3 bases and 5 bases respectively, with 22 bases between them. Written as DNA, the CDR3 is TGTGCCAGCAGTTTCTATGCCCTCCCGGACAGATATTATGGCTACACCTTC. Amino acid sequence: CASSFYALPDRYYGYTF.

The CDR3 reads CASSALGTSGGESSTDTQYF. The CDR3 coding sequence is TGTGCCAGCAGCGCGCTCGGGACTAGCGGGGGGGAATCTAGCACAGATACGCAGTATTTT. The J gene is TRBJ2-3, the V gene TRBV9; 16 nucleotides line up with TRBD2. CDR1 and CDR2 (germline): SGDLS, YYNGEE. CDR3 size: 20 residues. Losses at the gene ends were 3 bases for V and 0 bases for J; bases not matched to a gene: 10.

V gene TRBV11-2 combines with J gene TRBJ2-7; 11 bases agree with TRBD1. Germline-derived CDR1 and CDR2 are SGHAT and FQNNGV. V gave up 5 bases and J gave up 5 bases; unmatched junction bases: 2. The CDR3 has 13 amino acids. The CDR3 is CASSRTGGNEQYF. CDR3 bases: TGTGCCAGCAGCCGGACAGGGGGCAACGAGCAGTACTTC.

This CDR3 is CASSGISNEKLFF. CDR3 nucleotide sequence: TGTGCCAGCAGCGGCATTTCTAATGAAAAACTGTTTTTT. The J gene is TRBJ1-4, the V gene TRBV7-9; D not certain. This CDR3 has 13 residues. CDR1 is SEHNR and CDR2 is FQNEAQ in the germline V gene (reference sequence). V lost 5 bases to trimming and J lost 3 bases, with 7 bases between them.

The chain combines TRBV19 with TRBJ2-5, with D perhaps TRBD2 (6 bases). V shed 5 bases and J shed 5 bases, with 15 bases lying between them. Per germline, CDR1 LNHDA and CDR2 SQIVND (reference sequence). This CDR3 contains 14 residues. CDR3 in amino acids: CASSSGGVGETQYF. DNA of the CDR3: TGTGCCAGTAGTTCCGGGGGTGTAGGGGAGACCCAGTACTTC.

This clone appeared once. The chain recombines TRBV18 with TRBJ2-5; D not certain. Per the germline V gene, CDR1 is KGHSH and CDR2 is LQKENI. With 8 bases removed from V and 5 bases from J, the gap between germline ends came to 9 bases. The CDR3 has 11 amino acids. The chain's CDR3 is CASRLLETQYF. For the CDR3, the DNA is TGTGCCAGCCGCCTTCTGGAGACCCAGTACTTC. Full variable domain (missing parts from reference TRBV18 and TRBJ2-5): NAGVMQNPRHLVRRRGQEARLRCSPMKGHSHVYWYRQLPEEGLKFMVYLQKENIIDESGMPKERFSAEFPKEGPSILRIQQVVRGDSAAYFCASRLLETQYFGPGTRLLVL.